This TCR beta chain originates from a study of identical twins. TCRdb re-derived calls from the 5' RACE reads in MiXCR, one entry per CDR3 protein. The data show some 500,000 distinct CDR3 sequences, with around 9.6% seen just once and roughly 3% held by the top ten. This clonotype came up a few times. V trimming: 6 bases; J trimming: 2 bases; junction bases outside the gene matches: 5. Germline V gives CDR1 SGHRS, CDR2 YFSETQ. This CDR3 comprises 14 residues. The same data also went into a second study, on yellow fever vaccine responses in identical twins.

The chain links TRBV5-1 to TRBJ2-1; 7 bases align to TRBD1. This sequence originates from a woman aged 18-29 years in good health. Sequences were obtained from PBMCs. The CDR3 sequence is CASNTGTAYNEQFF. The CDR3 nucleotides read TGCGCCAGCAACACCGGGACAGCCTACAATGAGCAGTTCTTC.